These 17 T cell receptor beta chains were sequenced from one sample in a study of shared clonotypes between healthy human individuals. TCRdb keeps only in-frame clones here, not all; method: immunoSEQ multiplex PCR. This table holds more than 600,000 clones, 92% found once. Naive CD8 cells, CD45RO-negative and positively selected for CCR7, excluded terminally differentiated effector memory CD45RA+ cells. Sample: naive CD8+ T cells sorted from blood. Receptors were obtained from a man aged 25 to 45 in good health.

This chain links TRBV11-2 with TRBJ1-2; D perhaps matches TRBD1 (6 bases). Germline V gene sequence: CDR1 SGHAT, CDR2 FQNNGV. V dropped 5 bases and J dropped 0 bases, with 16 bases sitting between them. The CDR3 extends over 16 amino acids. CDR3 in amino acids: CASSPSTGYANYGYTF. The CDR3 bases are TGTGCCAGCAGCCCCTCGACAGGATACGCTAACTATGGCTACACCTTC.

The chain recombines TRBV6-5 with TRBJ2-2; the D is unclear. Trimming took off 0 bases at V and 6 bases at J, with 11 bases between the two ends. The length of the CDR3 is 15 residues. Germline CDR1 reads MNHEY; CDR2 reads SVGAGI. This CDR3 reads CASSYSIVSSGELFF. CDR3 nucleotides: TGTGCCAGCAGTTACTCGATTGTGAGTTCCGGGGAGCTGTTTTTT.

The genes are TRBV7-9 and TRBJ2-1; 7 bases map to TRBD2. Germline V gene data show CDR1 as SEHNR and CDR2 as FQNEAQ (reference sequence). The CDR3 runs to 16 residues. The V segment lost 1 base and the J segment 0 bases; nucleotides outside the gene matches: 3. The CDR3 loop is CASSLGGLVSYNEQFF. The CDR3 DNA is TGTGCCAGCAGCTTAGGCGGACTAGTCTCCTACAATGAGCAGTTCTTC.

V and J are TRBV10-2 and TRBJ2-1; a weak D match, TRBD1 (6 bases). V was clipped by 6 bases and J by 3 bases, with 15 bases between them. The CDR3 covers 15 residues. In germline, CDR1 is WSHSY, CDR2 SAAADI. This CDR3 reads CASREDSPSYNEQFF. CDR3 nucleotides: TGCGCCAGCAGGGAGGACAGCCCGAGCTACAATGAGCAGTTCTTC.

This chain links TRBV23-1 with TRBJ2-1, with D uncertain. TRBV23-1 is known as an ORF, though its function is uncertain. This CDR3 spans 15 amino acids. V was clipped by 6 bases and J by 6 bases, with 18 bases between them. In DNA, the CDR3 is TGCGCCAGCAGCCTAGGGTCTAAGACCTCCAATGAGCAGTTCTTC. Translating it yields CASSLGSKTSNEQFF.

The chain couples TRBV14 to TRBJ2-7, with 14 bases aligning to TRBD2. The CDR3 length is 18 residues. Trimming at V came to 6 bases and at J to 3 bases, leaving 13 bases not matched to a gene. Germline loops: CDR1 SGHDN, CDR2 FVKESK. CDR3 DNA: TGTGCCAGCAGTCCCGGGACTAGCGGGAGAGGGGCCTACTACGAGCAGTACTTC. Translation: CASSPGTSGRGAYYEQYF. The variable domain in full, completed from reference TRBV14 and TRBJ2-7, reads EAGVTQFPSHSVIEKGQTVTLRCDPISGHDNLYWYRRVMGKEIKFLLHFVKESKQDESGMPNNRFLAERTGGTYSTLKVQPAELEDSGVYFCASSPGTSGRGAYYEQYFGPGTRLTVT.

This rearrangement joins TRBV28 to TRBJ2-7; perhaps D is TRBD1 or TRBD2 (5 bases each). Trimming removed 6 bases at V and 3 bases at J, with 15 bases between. The CDR3 is 14 amino acids. Germline V gene lookup returns CDR1 MDHEN and CDR2 SYDVKM. The CDR3 DNA reads as TGTGCCAGCAGCTTGTTCGGGGCTGTCTACGAGCAGTACTTC. Its translation is CASSLFGAVYEQYF.

The V gene is TRBV6-5, the J gene TRBJ1-1, with TRBD1 identical over 10 bases. Germline values: CDR1 MNHEY, CDR2 SVGAGI. The CDR3 length is 14 residues. J was trimmed by 3 bases and V by 5 bases; bases with no gene match: 3. The CDR3, as DNA: TGTGCCAGCAGTACCGGGACAGGGGACACTGAAGCTTTCTTT. Protein: CASSTGTGDTEAFF.

The rearrangement links TRBV5-1 to TRBJ2-1, with 12 bases identical to TRBD2. This CDR3 spans 15 amino acids. Germline loops: CDR1 SGHRS, CDR2 YFSETQ. J gave up 8 bases and V 4 bases, and 7 bases lay outside the gene matches. CDR3 coding DNA: TGCGCCAGCAGCCCCAGGACTAGCGGGAAAGATGAGCAGTTCTTC. Its protein product is CASSPRTSGKDEQFF.

V gene TRBV4-3 combines with J gene TRBJ1-2; TRBD1 agrees at 9 bases. V lost 0 bases to trimming and J lost 0 bases; unmatched junction nucleotides: 5. The CDR3 extends over 17 amino acids. Germline CDR1 LGHNA, CDR2 YSLEER. The CDR3 is CASSQDTGGRTNYGYTF. DNA for the CDR3: TGCGCCAGCAGCCAAGACACAGGGGGCAGAACTAACTATGGCTACACCTTC.

The chain links TRBV14 to TRBJ2-7; TRBD2 is a possible D gene (5 bases). V lost 0 bases to trimming and J lost 2 bases, with 17 bases between them. The V gene's germline CDR1 is SGHDN and CDR2 FVKESK. CDR3 length: 17 amino acids. The CDR3 protein is CASSQDLGRRQPYEQYF. CDR3 nucleotides: TGTGCCAGCAGCCAAGATCTTGGGAGACGCCAGCCCTACGAGCAGTACTTC.

The chain recombines TRBV7-9 with TRBJ2-1; 7 bases are shared with TRBD2. CDR3 length equals 19 residues. The junction had 16 bases not matched to a gene; V was cut back by 3 bases and J by 2 bases. In germline, CDR1 is SEHNR, CDR2 FQNEAQ (reference sequence). This CDR3 is CASSLPLGRAGEAYNEQFF. In DNA form, the CDR3 reads TGTGCCAGCAGCTTGCCTCTCGGGCGGGCGGGAGAGGCCTACAATGAGCAGTTCTTC.

The J gene is TRBJ1-1, the V gene TRBV6-6; no clear D. V was pared by 2 bases and J by 8 bases, with 12 bases between. Germline CDR1 reads MNHNY; CDR2 reads SVGAGI (reference sequence). This CDR3 has 13 amino acids. This CDR3 reads CASSYTTGPEAFF. The CDR3 nucleotides read TGTGCCAGCAGTTACACAACCGGACCAGAAGCTTTCTTT.

This chain uses TRBV28 with TRBJ2-2; D is unclear. The CDR3 runs to 15 residues. The V end lost 7 bases, the J end lost 0 bases, and 12 bases lay between the germline ends. Germline values: CDR1 MDHEN, CDR2 SYDVKM. The CDR3, as DNA: TGTGCCAGCATGCAGGTTGGGGCGAACACCGGGGAGCTGTTTTTT. Encoded protein: CASMQVGANTGELFF. Drawing the rest from reference TRBV28 and TRBJ2-2, the complete variable domain is DVKVTQSSRYLVKRTGEKVFLECVQDMDHENMFWYRQDPGLGLRLIYFSYDVKMKEKGDIPEGYSVSREKKERFSLILESASTNQTSMYLCASMQVGANTGELFFGEGSRLTVL.

Notes on this clone: The junction differs from germline at one of its ends, possibly a read error. The chain carries TRBV2 and TRBJ1-1; no clear D gene. CDR3 length: 10 residues. Looked up from germline, CDR1 is SNHLY and CDR2 is FYNNEI. In DNA form, the CDR3 reads TGTGCCAGCAGTGAATCTGAAACTTTCTTT. This codes for CASSESETFF. The full variable domain, completed using reference TRBV2 and TRBJ1-1, is EPEVTQTPSHQVTQMGQEVILRCVPISNHLYFYWYRQILGQKVEFLVSFYNNEISEKSEIFDDQFSVERPDGSNFTLKIRSTKLEDSAMYFCASSESETFFGQGTRLTVV.

The CDR3 loop reads CASSLERQGLGQPQHF. For the CDR3, the DNA is TGTGCCAGCAGCTTAGAAAGGCAGGGGCTGGGTCAGCCCCAGCATTTT. The chain joins TRBV7-2 to TRBJ1-5, with TRBD1 as a possible D gene (6 bases). This CDR3 contains 16 residues. Germline assignment: CDR1 SGHTA and CDR2 FQGNSA. V shed 1 base and J shed 6 bases, with 16 bases lying between them. Full variable domain (rest looked up from reference TRBV7-2 and TRBJ1-5): GAGVSQSPSNKVTEKGKDVELRCDPISGHTALYWYRQSLGQGLEFLIYFQGNSAPDKSGLPSDRFSAERTGGSVSTLTIQRTQQEDSAVYLCASSLERQGLGQPQHFGDGTRLSIL.

J is TRBJ1-1 and V is TRBV4-1; D remains unclear. The CDR3 runs to 15 residues. V dropped 1 base and J dropped 4 bases, with 13 bases sitting between them. Germline values: CDR1 MGHRA, CDR2 YSYEKL. CDR3 sequence (DNA): TGCGCCAGCAGCCAAGTGACCGTGGAGAGCACTGAAGCTTTCTTT. Its translation is CASSQVTVESTEAFF.